Presented here are 27 T cell receptor beta chains from one specimen sequenced in a study of blood T cell repertoires in COVID-19. Here immunoSEQ multiplex PCR was the method, and the copy in TCRdb shows in-frame clones only, minus some. The top ten hold roughly 0.94% of the sample, which has 250,000 to 350,000 clones, under 85% seen once. Sequencing was carried out using peripheral blood. The receptors derive from a human donor with COVID-19, enrolled during active disease. The donor label of this sample is uncertain.

This sequence joins TRBV12-3 or TRBV12-4 and TRBJ1-2; unclear D gene. The CDR3 has 12 residues. V dropped 5 bases and J dropped 4 bases, with 8 bases sitting between them. CDR3 amino acids: CASSRVVYGYTF. CDR3 sequence (DNA): TGTGCCAGCAGTCGAGTAGTCTATGGCTACACCTTC.

This clone was observed once. The CDR3 spells CASSESDKDSPLHF. DNA for the CDR3: TGTGCCAGCAGTGAATCGGACAAGGATTCACCCCTCCACTTT. The chain joins TRBV2 to TRBJ1-6; D may be TRBD1 (5 bases). The CDR3 length is 14 residues. The germline gives CDR1 SNHLY, CDR2 FYNNEI. Trimming shortened V by 2 bases and J by 8 bases, and 10 bases separated the two germline ends.

The V gene is TRBV28, the J gene TRBJ1-2; D gene ambiguous. Trimming pared 3 bases from V and 6 bases from J, leaving 11 bases between. The germline gives CDR1 MDHEN, CDR2 SYDVKM. This CDR3 is 13 amino acids long. DNA for the CDR3: TGTGCCAGCAGTTTGGCCCCCACCAATGGCTACACCTTC. Its translation is CASSLAPTNGYTF.

The chain couples TRBV12-3 or TRBV12-4 to TRBJ1-5, with D hard to call. The V end lost 2 bases, the J end lost 10 bases, and 9 bases lay between the germline ends. The CDR3 has 12 amino acids. The CDR3 loop is CASSLRENPQHF. CDR3 nucleotides: TGTGCCAGCAGTTTACGGGAGAATCCCCAGCATTTT.

The chain carries TRBV7-9 and TRBJ2-5; 12 bases map to TRBD2. Per germline, CDR1 SEHNR and CDR2 FQNEAQ (reference sequence). Unmatched junction bases numbered 13, after V lost 5 bases and J lost 3 bases. The CDR3 consists of 18 residues. The CDR3 region is CASSPRTTRTSGKETQYF. The CDR3 DNA reads TGTGCCAGCAGCCCGCGAACCACGAGGACTAGCGGGAAAGAGACCCAGTACTTC.

CDR3 coding DNA: TGTGCCAGCAGTTACGGGAGGGGCGGAAGCAATCAGCCCCAGCATTTT. As protein: CASSYGRGGSNQPQHF. The chain couples TRBV6-6 to TRBJ1-5, with D possibly matching TRBD1 (5 bases). The CDR3 spans 16 residues. With 2 bases removed from V and 1 base from J, the gap between germline ends came to 12 bases. Germline assignment: CDR1 MNHNY and CDR2 SVGAGI (reference sequence).

CDR3 sequence (DNA): TGTGCCAGCAGTGCAAGGGGACAGATGAACACTGAAGCTTTCTTT. Amino acids: CASSARGQMNTEAFF. V usage is TRBV28 and J usage is TRBJ1-1, with 7 nucleotides matching TRBD1. The CDR3 covers 15 residues. CDR1 is MDHEN and CDR2 is SYDVKM in the germline V gene. V shed 5 bases, J shed 0 bases, and the junction held 6 bases outside the gene matches.

The V call is TRBV9, the J call TRBJ1-2; unclear D gene. V was trimmed by 0 bases and J by 4 bases, leaving 10 bases between them. This CDR3 is built from 14 residues. CDR1 is SGDLS and CDR2 is YYNGEE in the germline V gene. The CDR3 region is CASSVDSGIYGYTF. Written as DNA, the CDR3 is TGTGCCAGCAGCGTAGATTCCGGGATCTATGGCTACACCTTC.

The rearrangement uses TRBV18 and TRBJ2-3; TRBD1 matches 8 bases. Germline lookup yields CDR1 KGHSH and CDR2 LQKENI. The CDR3 covers 16 residues. V lost 3 bases, J lost 3 bases, and 8 bases stayed unmatched. The CDR3 coding sequence is TGTGCCAGCTCACCTTCGACAGGGGTTTCGACAGATACGCAGTATTTT. Amino acids: CASSPSTGVSTDTQYF.

The J gene is TRBJ2-2, the V gene TRBV28; 8 bases are a match to TRBD2. Germline-derived CDR1 and CDR2 are MDHEN and SYDVKM. The CDR3 consists of 16 residues. V trimming: 4 bases; J trimming: 5 bases; junction bases outside the gene matches: 9. As DNA, the CDR3 is TGTGCCAGCAGTTCGATGGACGGCGGGGGGACCGGGGAGCTGTTTTTT. This codes for CASSSMDGGGTGELFF.

On this clone itself: This sample includes further DNA sequences coding for the same CDR3. V gene TRBV2 combines with J gene TRBJ1-5; 10 bases are shared with TRBD1. The CDR3 is made up of 13 amino acids. Germline assignment: CDR1 SNHLY and CDR2 FYNNEI. Losses at the gene ends were 5 bases for V and 7 bases for J; bases not matched to a gene: 2. DNA for the CDR3: TGTGCCAGCAGTTTGACAGGGGGCCAGCCCCAGCATTTT. Protein sequence: CASSLTGGQPQHF.

The chain employs TRBV9 and TRBJ1-4; D perhaps matches TRBD1 (6 bases). The germline V gene encodes CDR1 SGDLS and CDR2 YYNGEE. The CDR3 has 14 residues. V was pared by 0 bases and J by 5 bases, with 8 bases between. CDR3 protein: CASSVGDTNEKLFF. The CDR3 DNA reads as TGTGCCAGCAGCGTAGGGGACACAAATGAAAAACTGTTTTTT.

The V call is TRBV9, the J call TRBJ1-3; TRBD1 aligns across 7 bases. The junction had 2 bases not matched to a gene; V was cut back by 1 base and J by 4 bases. There are 14 residues in the CDR3. The germline gives CDR1 SGDLS, CDR2 YYNGEE. As DNA, the CDR3 is TGTGCCAGCAGCGTACACAGGGGCGGAAACACCATATATTTT. This encodes CASSVHRGGNTIYF. Filled out from reference TRBV9 and TRBJ1-3, the complete variable domain reads DSGVTQTPKHLITATGQRVTLRCSPRSGDLSVYWYQQSLDQGLQFLIQYYNGEERAKGNILERFSAQQFPDLHSELNLSSLELGDSALYFCASSVHRGGNTIYFGEGSWLTVV.

This sequence joins TRBV5-4 and TRBJ1-2; 7 bases are shared with TRBD1. V shed 4 bases, J shed 4 bases, and the junction held 10 bases outside the gene matches. From germline, CDR1 is SGHNT and CDR2 YYREEE (reference sequence). This CDR3 contains 15 residues. CDR3 residues: CASSPDAGGGYGYTF. In DNA, the CDR3 is TGTGCCAGCAGCCCCGATGCAGGGGGAGGCTATGGCTACACCTTC.

This rearrangement joins TRBV28 to TRBJ1-2; 7 positions match TRBD1. Germline V gives CDR1 MDHEN, CDR2 SYDVKM. Trimming removed 4 bases from V and 8 bases from J; junction bases left unmatched: 16. This CDR3 region has 16 residues. The CDR3 region has the DNA TGTGCCAGCAGTTCTAATTCAGGGGGACGTCCTATGGGCTACACCTTC. This gives the protein CASSSNSGGRPMGYTF.

The chain links TRBV5-4 to TRBJ2-3, with 9 nucleotides matching TRBD1. CDR1 is SGHNT, CDR2 YYREEE, per germline (reference sequence). With 5 bases clipped from V and 3 bases from J, the junction kept 7 bases outside the gene matches. The CDR3 covers 15 residues. CDR3 in DNA: TGTGCCAGCAGATTAGACAGGGGGGTGACAGATACGCAGTATTTT. This encodes CASRLDRGVTDTQYF.

J is TRBJ2-1 and V is TRBV2; a weak D match, TRBD2 (5 bases). V was trimmed by 5 bases and J by 2 bases, leaving 13 bases between them. The germline V gene encodes CDR1 SNHLY and CDR2 FYNNEI. The CDR3 consists of 15 residues. CDR3: CASSLSGLPYNEQFF. CDR3 in DNA: TGTGCCAGCAGTCTAAGCGGACTCCCCTACAATGAGCAGTTCTTC.

The chain couples TRBV4-2 to TRBJ2-7, with no clear D. Per germline, CDR1 LGHNA and CDR2 YNFKEQ. The ends were cut back, 0 bases at V and 2 bases at J, with 14 bases in the middle. The CDR3 is 16 residues long. CDR3 sequence reads: CASSQEASGAPYEQYF. The CDR3 DNA reads as TGTGCCAGCAGCCAAGAGGCTAGTGGTGCCCCCTACGAGCAGTACTTC.

This clone appeared a few times. The chain couples TRBV7-3 to TRBJ2-1, with 11 bases that match TRBD1. The CDR3 has 17 residues. V dropped 5 bases and J dropped 9; count of bases not matched to a gene: 15. In germline, CDR1 is SGHTA, CDR2 FQGTGA. CDR3 amino acids: CASSPGTGGGRNSEQFF. CDR3 sequence (DNA): TGTGCCAGCAGCCCCGGGACAGGGGGAGGCCGGAACAGTGAGCAGTTCTTC.

In nucleotides, the CDR3 is TGCGCCAGCAGTGAGTCTGGGACAGTGGGAACTGAAGCTTTCTTT. Its protein is CASSESGTVGTEAFF. The chain couples TRBV10-1 to TRBJ1-1; 7 positions match TRBD1. The germline V gene encodes CDR1 WNHNN and CDR2 SYGVQD (reference sequence). The trim removed 0 bases at V and 5 bases at J, leaving 6 bases unmatched. This CDR3 contains 15 residues.

The rearrangement links TRBV27 to TRBJ1-3, with TRBD1 matching over 9 bases. This CDR3 comprises 16 residues. The junction had 10 bases not matched to a gene; V was cut back by 3 bases and J by 7 bases. Germline values: CDR1 MNHEY, CDR2 SMNVEV (reference sequence). CDR3 bases: TGTGCCAGCAGTTTGGTGGGACAGGGTATAGGGAACACCATATATTTT. Translating gives CASSLVGQGIGNTIYF.

The chain employs TRBV5-1 and TRBJ1-2; a weak D match, TRBD1 (6 bases). This CDR3 is built from 15 residues. V lost 0 bases and J lost 4, with 13 bases in between. Germline V gene sequence: CDR1 SGHRS, CDR2 YFSETQ. The CDR3 coding sequence is TGCGCCAGCAGCTTGGCGGCAGGGGAACCCTATGGCTACACCTTC. It encodes CASSLAAGEPYGYTF.

The chain is built from TRBV10-3 and TRBJ1-1, with no clear D. Germline values: CDR1 ENHRY, CDR2 SYGVKD. The V end lost 5 bases, the J end lost 5 bases, and 9 bases lay between the germline ends. The CDR3 contains 12 residues. CDR3 in amino acids: CAISPRLTEAFF. The CDR3 DNA follows: TGTGCCATCAGTCCAAGACTTACTGAAGCTTTCTTT.

This chain uses TRBV3-1 (or the pseudogene TRBV3-2) with TRBJ1-2, with TRBD1 as a possible D gene (5 bases). The CDR3 totals 14 residues. The germline V gene encodes CDR1 LGHDT and CDR2 YNNKEL (reference sequence). V dropped 0 bases and J dropped 8 bases, with 13 bases sitting between them. The CDR3 loop is CASSQEGQARGYTF. CDR3 coding DNA: TGTGCCAGCAGCCAAGAGGGGCAGGCTCGGGGCTACACCTTC.

The chain joins TRBV20-1 to TRBJ1-1; 9 nucleotides line up with TRBD1. Germline CDR1 DFQATT, CDR2 SNEGSKA (reference sequence). Unmatched junction bases numbered 20, after V lost 3 bases and J lost 0 bases. This CDR3 region has 20 residues. CDR3 nucleotides: TGCAGTGCTAGTAATATTCTTGGACAGGGGACGTTTACCATGAACACTGAAGCTTTCTTT. This encodes CSASNILGQGTFTMNTEAFF.

V is TRBV15 and J is TRBJ2-7, with 10 positions matching TRBD2. The ends lost 1 base at V and 4 bases at J; junction bases unmatched: 4. Germline V lookup: CDR1 LNHNV, CDR2 YYDKDF (reference sequence). CDR3 size: 15 residues. CDR3 sequence reads: CATSRGTSGSYEQYF. DNA for the CDR3: TGTGCCACCAGCAGAGGGACTAGCGGCTCGTACGAGCAGTACTTC.

V and J are TRBV5-4 and TRBJ2-5; 9 bases line up with TRBD1. V lost 4 bases to trimming and J lost 5 bases; unmatched junction nucleotides: 6. The CDR3 loop spans 14 amino acids. The V gene's germline CDR1 is SGHNT and CDR2 YYREEE (reference sequence). The CDR3 nucleotides are TGTGCCAGCAGCCGTCGACAGGGGGAGGAGACCCAGTACTTC. It encodes CASSRRQGEETQYF. The full variable domain, rest sourced from reference TRBV5-4 and TRBJ2-5, is ETGVTQSPTHLIKTRGQQVTLRCSSQSGHNTVSWYQQALGQGPQFIFQYYREEENGRGNFPPRFSGLQFPNYSSELNVNALELDDSALYLCASSRRQGEETQYFGPGTRLLVL.